This T cell receptor (beta chain) was sequenced for a study of PD-1 blockade in classical Hodgkin lymphoma. In the study overall: A 3 mg/kg intravenous dose of nivolumab was received by patients every 2 weeks.

The study's findings and limits: Relapsed/refractory patients reportedly had the lowest baseline TCR diversity, below newly diagnosed patients, who were below healthy donors. Unlike CD8+ TCR diversity, which did not rise significantly by C4D1, CD4+ TCR diversity did. Complete responders' diversity at baseline resembled that of newly diagnosed patients.

In its sample, this clone was seen a few times. As yet, its antigen is unknown. Germline CDR1 is LNHDA and CDR2 is SQIVND (reference sequence). This CDR3 has 14 amino acids. V was pared by 2 bases and J by 2 bases, with 9 bases between. There was relapse after autologous stem cell transplantation in every patient, and there was variation in brentuximab vedotin exposure. Measured with immunoSEQ multiplex PCR; TCRdb has only the in-frame clones, and not every one. The sample carries 40,000 to 45,000 clones, around 80% recorded once. Sequencing was performed on peripheral blood mononuclear cells (PBMCs), taken at baseline. The chain joins TRBV19 to TRBJ1-2; D is unclear. The TCR comes from a human donor with classical Hodgkin lymphoma. CDR3 residues: CASSIPMLNYGYTF. The CDR3 region has the DNA TGTGCCAGTAGTATACCCATGCTGAACTATGGCTACACCTTC.